The rows below give T cell receptor beta chains drawn from one sample of a study of cytomegalovirus exposure and HLA in healthy donors. Profiling relied on immunoSEQ multiplex PCR, and the TCRdb table lists in-frame clones only, not all of them. This sample has some 120,000 clones, with more than 65% found just once. Sample: PBMCs. Source of these receptors: a human donor in good health. Each CDR3 is given with its conserved first and last residue. Each record gives: clone size, V gene, J gene, D gene, CDR3 protein, CDR3 DNA. A D gene is named only where the DNA matches it firmly. Clone size is shown for a subset of rows, as once, few, many or a class of expanded clone.

.,TRBV30,TRBJ1-5,.,CAWSRGGYGRGQPQHF,TGTGCCTGGAGTAGGGGCGGGTACGGACGGGGGCAGCCCCAGCATTTT
.,TRBV15,TRBJ1-1,TRBD1,CATSKETGVDTEAFF,TGTGCCACCAGCAAAGAGACAGGGGTTGACACTGAAGCTTTCTTT
.,TRBV25-1,TRBJ2-7,TRBD1,CASTGQELSYEQYF,TGTGCAAGTACCGGACAGGAACTCTCCTACGAGCAGTACTTC
.,TRBV10-1,TRBJ2-7,.,CASSEADRTYEQYF,TGCGCCAGCAGTGAGGCCGACAGAACCTACGAGCAGTACTTC
.,TRBV7-8,TRBJ2-7,.,CASSLDGSGSPYEQYF,TGTGCCAGCAGCTTAGATGGGAGCGGGTCCCCCTACGAGCAGTACTTC
.,TRBV6-6,TRBJ1-2,TRBD1,CASSGQGAGGYTF,TGTGCCAGCAGCGGACAGGGGGCGGGGGGCTACACCTTC
.,TRBV6-5,TRBJ2-7,.,CASSYGPGYEQYF,TGTGCCAGCAGTTACGGGCCAGGTTACGAGCAGTACTTC
.,TRBV30,TRBJ1-3,TRBD1,CAWRTGGGNTIYF,TGTGCCTGGAGGACAGGGGGTGGAAACACCATATATTTT
.,TRBV4-1,TRBJ1-5,.,CASSQEWARASNQPQHF,TGCGCCAGCAGCCAAGAATGGGCGCGGGCCAGCAATCAGCCCCAGCATTTT
.,TRBV7-2,TRBJ1-5,.,CASSPRGGSNQPQHF,TGTGCCAGCAGCCCCCGGGGAGGTAGCAATCAGCCCCAGCATTTT
.,TRBV19,TRBJ2-2,.,CASSITNTGELFF,TGTGCCAGTAGTATAACTAACACCGGGGAGCTGTTTTTT
few,TRBV28,TRBJ1-1,.,CASSSILPAEAFF,TGTGCCAGCAGTTCTATACTCCCCGCTGAAGCTTTCTTT
.,TRBV7-9,TRBJ1-1,.,CASSLPGQANTEAFF,TGTGCCAGCAGCTTACCGGGACAAGCGAACACTGAAGCTTTCTTT
.,TRBV11-2,TRBJ2-6,TRBD2,CASTPIGGKEANVLTF,TGTGCCAGCACCCCTATCGGGGGGAAAGAGGCCAACGTCCTGACTTTC
.,TRBV9,TRBJ2-2,.,CASAGQPNTGELFF,TGTGCCAGCGCGGGGCAACCGAACACCGGGGAGCTGTTTTTT
.,TRBV25-1,TRBJ1-3,.,CASSEFAVRDTIYF,TGTGCCAGCAGTGAATTTGCGGTTCGGGACACCATATATTTT
.,TRBV28,TRBJ1-2,.,CASLPGTIPGYTF,TGTGCCAGCTTGCCGGGAACCATCCCAGGCTACACCTTC
once,TRBV25-1,TRBJ2-1,.,CASSPLSEQFF,TGTGCCAGCAGCCCCTTATCTGAGCAGTTCTTC
.,TRBV19,TRBJ1-2,.,CASSIGRAYGYTF,TGTGCCAGTAGTATCGGCAGGGCCTATGGCTACACCTTC
.,TRBV12-5,TRBJ1-5,.,CASGSLWDSLRNQPQHF,TGTGCTAGTGGTTCATTATGGGACTCCTTAAGGAATCAGCCCCAGCATTTT
few,TRBV28,TRBJ2-7,.,CATKLESGGIMGYEQYF,TGTGCCACCAAACTTGAGTCGGGGGGCATCATGGGCTACGAGCAGTACTTC
.,TRBV6-6,TRBJ1-1,TRBD1,CASSRQGGPGSFF,TGTGCCAGCAGCAGACAGGGTGGGCCTGGCTCTTTCTTT
few,TRBV27,TRBJ2-7,TRBD2,CASSRIAGRASSYEQYF,TGTGCCAGCAGTCGGATAGCGGGGAGGGCCTCATCCTACGAGCAGTACTTC
.,TRBV10-3,TRBJ2-7,TRBD2,CAISDGREGHRQYF,TGTGCCATCAGTGACGGGCGGGAGGGCCACCGGCAGTACTTC
few,TRBV4-2,TRBJ1-2,TRBD1,CASSLLDRVGGYTF,TGTGCCAGCAGCTTACTCGACAGGGTAGGGGGCTACACCTTC
few,TRBV2,TRBJ2-2,TRBD2,CASRGTSGNTGELFF,TGTGCCAGCAGGGGGACTAGCGGTAACACCGGGGAGCTGTTTTTT